This TCR beta chain was profiled in a study of monozygotic twins with inflammatory bowel disease. Study-level results: No repertoire similarity difference was seen between concordant and discordant twins; power was possibly limited. IBD patients carried less diverse TCRbeta repertoires (inverse Simpson) than healthy co-twins.

The length of the CDR3 is 11 residues. Per the germline V gene, CDR1 is MNHNY and CDR2 is SVGAGI (reference sequence). It was roughly 3.5 ug of total RNA that each TCR library used. TCRdb reprocessed the 5' RACE reads; each CDR3 protein has one entry and no DNA is given. There are 350,000 to 550,000 distinct CDR3 sequences in the sample, with 2% to 2.5% held by the top ten. For every donor, one blood sample of around 2.5 ml was drawn. Note on this clonotype: Its specificity is unknown.

The sample comprised blood. This rearrangement joins TRBV6-6 to TRBJ1-2; TCRdb's D call of TRBD1 is untestable without DNA. The sequence was obtained from a human donor with ulcerative colitis or Crohn's disease, or a healthy co-twin of an affected twin (not recorded which). CDR3 in amino acids: CASARAEGYTF.